This entry concerns a single TCR beta chain. The sample comes from a study of blood T cell repertoires in COVID-19. Turning to the study itself: The study drew acute and convalescent COVID-19 samples from the United States, Italy and Spain.

The J segment lost 0 bases and the V segment lost 5 bases, leaving 3 bases of the junction unmatched. Germline V gene sequence: CDR1 SGHTA, CDR2 FQGTGA. The CDR3 runs to 15 residues. Clones were sequenced by immunoSEQ multiplex PCR, and TCRdb holds only the in-frame ones, with some missing. The sample shows around 240,000 clones, 80% to 90% of them seen only once. This chain connects TRBV7-3 to TRBJ2-1; TRBD2 agrees at 8 bases. The sample comprised PBMCs or T cells enriched from blood (not recorded which). This receptor was taken from a woman between 50 and 59 years old who had recovered from COVID-19. The CDR3 sequence is CASSLGLASYNEQFF. The DNA of the CDR3 is TGTGCCAGCAGCCTCGGACTAGCCTCCTACAATGAGCAGTTCTTC.